This T cell receptor (beta chain) was captured in a study of T cell responses to AZD1222 COVID-19 vaccine. The method was immunoSEQ multiplex PCR; TCRdb's version includes in-frame clones alone and lacks a portion of them. The data show 150,000 to 200,000 clones, over 80% seen once. This CDR3 is 16 amino acids long. Germline V gene data show CDR1 as SGHTA and CDR2 as FQGNSA. The V end lost 5 bases, the J end lost 1 base, and 17 bases lay between the germline ends. On this clone itself: Its antigen is not known.

Study-wide results and caveats: An increase in Spike-specific TCR breadth and depth was observed after two AZD1222 doses.

The sequence came from an adult in good health. V gene TRBV7-2 combines with J gene TRBJ2-5; D is possibly TRBD2 (6 bases). The specimen comprised peripheral blood, sampled on day 0 of AZD1222 vaccination. The DNA for the CDR3 is TGTGCCAGCAGCCCCGCGGGGCATTTAACCCAAGAGACCCAGTACTTC. Translating it yields CASSPAGHLTQETQYF.